The 29 T cell receptor beta chains presented below share a single source sample, sequenced in a study of regulatory T cells in long-lasting Graves disease. Specified time point: persistent/refractory GD, antithyroid drugs over 5 years with positive TRAb. The TCR library was made from RNA extracted from PBMCs. Building of the TCR beta libraries involved iRepertoire HTBI primers and Arm-PCR of CDR3 regions. TCRdb redid the calling of the multiplex PCR reads with MiXCR, one entry per CDR3 protein. This table has about 430,000 distinct CDR3 sequences, roughly 21% appearing once. The sequenced sample was peripheral blood mononuclear cells (PBMCs), obtained when the disease was refractory, from a patient treated with antithyroid drugs. Receptors were obtained from a female donor with Graves disease.

The chain couples TRBV20-1 to TRBJ2-7, with D maybe TRBD1 (6 bases). Trimming left V 6 bases short and J 3 bases short, with 18 bases between. The CDR3 is 14 amino acids. The germline CDR1 and CDR2 sequences are DFQATT and SNEGSKA (reference sequence). The CDR3 DNA sequence: TGCAGTGCAGTACAGGGTCTGGTGGGCTACGAGCAGTACTTC. It specifies CSAVQGLVGYEQYF.

The chain carries TRBV6-1 and TRBJ2-3, with D perhaps matching TRBD2 (5 bases). Germline V gene sequence: CDR1 MNHNS, CDR2 SASEGT. Deletions cut 1 base from V and 2 bases from J, with 13 bases between. The CDR3 length is 16 residues. CDR3 sequence reads: CASSEEPTIITDTQYF. CDR3 bases: TGTGCCAGCAGTGAAGAGCCGACTATTATCACAGATACGCAGTATTTT.

The sample holds a few counts of this clonotype. This chain joins TRBV6-2 or TRBV6-3 and TRBJ2-7; no clear D gene. The length of the CDR3 is 14 residues. Germline CDR1 reads MNHEY; CDR2 reads SVGEGT. Trimming left V 2 bases short and J 2 bases short, with 10 bases between. CDR3 sequence (DNA): TGTGCCAGCAGTTACCTCAGCCCCACCTACGAGCAGTACTTC. Translation gives CASSYLSPTYEQYF.

This clonotype was seen ten or more times. The CDR3 DNA reads as TGTGCCAGCAAACAAACCGGGACAGCAAATTCACCCCTCCACTTT. Its protein product is CASKQTGTANSPLHF. This rearrangement joins TRBV6-1 to TRBJ1-6, with 7 bases identical to TRBD1. V dropped 7 bases and J dropped 7; count of bases not matched to a gene: 10. The CDR3 spans 15 residues. From germline, CDR1 is MNHNS and CDR2 SASEGT.

This clonotype has a count of ten or more. CDR3 loop: CASSGVQGAAYEQYF. The DNA of the CDR3 is TGTGCCAGCAGCGGGGTACAGGGGGCGGCCTACGAGCAGTACTTC. V usage is TRBV7-9 and J usage is TRBJ2-7, with TRBD1 matching 9 bases. Losses at the gene ends were 5 bases for V and 2 bases for J; bases not matched to a gene: 7. Germline V lookup: CDR1 SEHNR, CDR2 FQNEAQ (reference sequence). CDR3 length: 15 amino acids.

This chain links TRBV19 with TRBJ1-1; D uncertain. CDR3 length equals 11 residues. Germline CDR1 LNHDA, CDR2 SQIVND (reference sequence). Trimming stripped 8 bases from V and 3 bases from J, with 7 bases between. Written as DNA, the CDR3 is TGTGCCAGTGCCACGGACACTGAAGCTTTCTTT. It specifies CASATDTEAFF.

This clonotype was detected a few times. The J gene is TRBJ2-5, the V gene TRBV20-1; 7 bases are shared with TRBD2. The germline CDR1 and CDR2 sequences are DFQATT and SNEGSKA (reference sequence). The V gene end was trimmed by 5 bases and the J gene end by 5 bases; junction bases not matched to a gene: 5. There are 12 residues in the CDR3. CDR3 residues: CSAGSGAETQYF. The CDR3 DNA follows: TGCAGTGCTGGAAGCGGGGCGGAGACCCAGTACTTC.

The chain joins TRBV5-6 to TRBJ2-7; D possibly matches TRBD1 or TRBD2 (7 bases each). From germline, CDR1 is SGHDT and CDR2 YYEEEE. The CDR3 has 14 residues. Trimming left V 5 bases short and J 7 bases short, with 19 bases between. CDR3 residues: CASSSGGAPWEQYF. CDR3 DNA sequence: TGTGCCAGCAGTTCAGGGGGGGCACCCTGGGAGCAGTACTTC.

The CDR3 reads CASTQPAGVTDTQYF. DNA for the CDR3: TGTGCCAGCACCCAACCAGCGGGAGTGACAGATACGCAGTATTTT. The gene calls are TRBV12-3 or TRBV12-4 and TRBJ2-3, with 8 bases aligning to TRBD2. V shed 7 bases, J shed 3 bases, and the junction held 9 bases outside the gene matches. The CDR3 has 15 residues.

This clonotype has a count of ten or more. The V call is TRBV3-1, the J call TRBJ2-7; 7 bases are a match to TRBD2. CDR1 is LGHDT, CDR2 YNNKEL, per germline (reference sequence). The CDR3 length is 16 residues. Trimming took 3 bases from V and 3 from J; bases not matched to a gene: 11. Here the CDR3 DNA reads TGTGCCAGCAGCCACACAGCCGGGACTATTATCTACGAGCAGTACTTC. It specifies CASSHTAGTIIYEQYF.

A few counts support this clonotype. This chain links TRBV5-1 with TRBJ2-7, with TRBD2 matching 8 bases. The CDR3 runs to 17 residues. Germline CDR1 is SGHRS and CDR2 is YFSETQ. V gave up 4 bases and J gave up 1 base; unmatched junction bases: 13. The CDR3 region is CASSPPRSSGPSYEQYF. CDR3 in DNA: TGCGCCAGCAGCCCTCCCAGATCTAGCGGGCCTTCCTACGAGCAGTACTTC.

The chain combines TRBV6-2 or TRBV6-3 with TRBJ2-2; no clear D gene. CDR1 and CDR2 from the germline V gene are MNHEY and SVGEGT. V was pared by 2 bases and J by 2 bases, with 12 bases between. This CDR3 has 16 amino acids. The CDR3 DNA is TGTGCCAGCAGTTACGGGTTCTGGGTTAACACCGGGGAGCTGTTTTTT. It specifies CASSYGFWVNTGELFF.

This clonotype has a handful of counts. The chain carries TRBV30 and TRBJ1-5; D may be TRBD1 (5 bases). The V gene lost 4 bases and the J gene lost 5 bases, with 18 bases spanning the gap. CDR1 and CDR2 from the germline V gene are GTSNPN and SVGIG (reference sequence). CDR3 size: 15 residues. The CDR3 region has the DNA TGTGCCTGGATAAGTCGCGGCAGGGCTGATCAGCCCCAGCATTTT. It translates to CAWISRGRADQPQHF.

The chain employs TRBV7-6 and TRBJ2-7, with a possible D match to TRBD2 (6 bases). V shed 5 bases and J shed 5 bases, with 16 bases lying between them. The CDR3 is 14 residues long. Germline V CDR1 and CDR2: SGHVS, FNYEAQ. The CDR3 loop reads CASSPSGSGHEQYF. The CDR3 bases are TGTGCCAGCAGCCCCAGCGGGTCGGGGCACGAGCAGTACTTC. The full variable domain, with the rest looked up from reference TRBV7-6 and TRBJ2-7, is GAGVSQSPRYKVTKRGQDVALRCDPISGHVSLYWYRQALGQGPEFLTYFNYEAQQDKSGLPNDRFSAERPEGSISTLTIQRTEQRDSAMYRCASSPSGSGHEQYFGPGTRLTVT.

This clonotype was seen repeatedly, ten times or more. V usage is TRBV28 and J usage is TRBJ2-5; D gene ambiguous. Germline CDR1 MDHEN, CDR2 SYDVKM. Trimming shortened V by 6 bases and J by 4 bases, and 21 bases separated the two germline ends. This CDR3 contains 16 residues. The CDR3 here is CASSDISEFPTETQYF. CDR3 coding DNA: TGTGCCAGCAGCGATATCTCAGAGTTTCCTACAGAGACCCAGTACTTC.

The table lists this clonotype with many counts. The chain carries TRBV28 and TRBJ2-7, with 10 bases that match TRBD1. V gave up 6 bases and J gave up 3 bases; unmatched junction bases: 5. CDR1 MDHEN and CDR2 SYDVKM come from the germline V gene. The CDR3 runs 14 residues. CDR3 protein: CASRTTGGGYEQYF. The CDR3, as DNA: TGTGCCAGCAGAACGACAGGGGGCGGCTACGAGCAGTACTTC.

This chain connects TRBV20-1 to TRBJ2-7; 11 positions match TRBD2. This CDR3 is 15 amino acids long. Germline V CDR1 and CDR2: DFQATT, SNEGSKA (reference sequence). V was clipped by 2 bases and J by 3 bases; unmatched bases: 6. CDR3 loop: CSARSLAGEIYEQYF. The DNA of the CDR3 is TGCAGTGCTAGATCACTAGCGGGAGAGATCTACGAGCAGTACTTC.

This clonotype was observed many times. The chain combines TRBV7-8 with TRBJ2-2, with D tentatively TRBD1 or TRBD2 (5 bases each). The V end lost 5 bases, the J end lost 7 bases, and 14 bases lay between the germline ends. The V gene's germline CDR1 is SGHVS and CDR2 FQNEAQ. CDR3 size: 14 residues. This CDR3 reads CASSPFLGVGELFF. DNA of the CDR3: TGTGCCAGCAGCCCTTTCTTGGGGGTCGGGGAGCTGTTTTTT.

V gene TRBV27 combines with J gene TRBJ2-3; D ambiguous. Trimming removed 8 bases at V and 2 bases at J, with 14 bases between. The germline V gene encodes CDR1 MNHEY and CDR2 SMNVEV (reference sequence). CDR3 size: 14 residues. The CDR3 sequence is CASSFLSVTDTQYF. The CDR3 DNA reads TGTGCCAGCTCATTCCTCTCAGTCACAGATACGCAGTATTTT.

This clonotype was counted a few times. J is TRBJ2-2 and V is TRBV19; TRBD1 aligns across 11 bases. In germline, CDR1 is LNHDA, CDR2 SQIVND (reference sequence). The CDR3 contains 15 residues. The junction had 3 bases not matched to a gene; V was cut back by 3 bases and J by 6 bases. The CDR3 coding sequence is TGTGCCAGTAGTATGGAGGGACAGGGGGCCGGGGAGCTGTTTTTT. As protein: CASSMEGQGAGELFF. The full variable domain, completed using reference TRBV19 and TRBJ2-2, is DGGITQSPKYLFRKEGQNVTLSCEQNLNHDAMYWYRQDPGQGLRLIYYSQIVNDFQKGDIAEGYSVSREKKESFPLTVTSAQKNPTAFYLCASSMEGQGAGELFFGEGSRLTVL.

The rearrangement links TRBV7-8 to TRBJ2-2, with a weak D call TRBD2 (6 bases). The CDR3 is 16 amino acids. CDR1 is SGHVS, CDR2 FQNEAQ, per germline. The V gene lost 3 bases and the J gene lost 4 bases, with 15 bases spanning the gap. For the CDR3, the DNA is TGTGCCAGCAGCTTTCTAGCGCAAGGAAGCACCGGGGAGCTGTTTTTT. Translation gives CASSFLAQGSTGELFF.

To note about this clonotype: A much larger clonotype is one base distant, so this may be a read error. The chain recombines TRBV10-3 with TRBJ2-7, with 7 bases aligning to TRBD2. The junction had 16 bases not matched to a gene; V was cut back by 4 bases and J by 4 bases. The CDR3 loop spans 17 amino acids. Looked up from germline, CDR1 is ENHRY and CDR2 is SYGVKD. CDR3 loop: CAISATGFGGSLYEQYF. The CDR3 DNA sequence: TGTGCCATCAGTGCGACCGGGTTTGGCGGGAGTTTATACGAGCAGTACTTC.

This clonotype was detected ten times or more. The CDR3 is CASRLGGISGNQPQHF. CDR3 nucleotides: TGTGCCAGTAGGTTGGGCGGGATTAGCGGCAATCAGCCCCAGCATTTT. The chain carries TRBV19 and TRBJ1-5; D gene unclear. This CDR3 has 16 amino acids. Trimming removed 6 bases at V and 2 bases at J, with 17 bases between. Per the germline V gene, CDR1 is LNHDA and CDR2 is SQIVND (reference sequence).

V usage is TRBV6-1 and J usage is TRBJ2-2, with 10 nucleotides matching TRBD2. The germline CDR1 and CDR2 sequences are MNHNS and SASEGT. V shed 7 bases, J shed 7 bases, and the junction held 12 bases outside the gene matches. The CDR3 totals 16 residues. The CDR3 nucleotides are TGTGCCAGCACCCAAACTAGCGGGAAGGTGGTCGGGGAGCTGTTTTTT. This translates into CASTQTSGKVVGELFF.

This clonotype was seen ten or more times. The chain uses TRBV3-1 and TRBJ1-4; D is undetermined. This CDR3 region has 16 residues. Between the trimmed V and J ends, which lost 0 bases and 3 bases, there was a span of 11 bases. The germline V gene has CDR1 LGHDT and CDR2 YNNKEL (reference sequence). CDR3 nucleotides: TGTGCCAGCAGCCAAGACTTCAGGCAGGCTAATGAAAAACTGTTTTTT. Its translation is CASSQDFRQANEKLFF.

This clonotype was detected ten times or more. The V gene is TRBV28, the J gene TRBJ2-5; possible D gene TRBD2, 5 bases. The V end lost 6 bases, the J end lost 5 bases, and 16 bases lay between the germline ends. Germline lookup yields CDR1 MDHEN and CDR2 SYDVKM. This CDR3 has 14 amino acids. CDR3 bases: TGTGCCAGCAGCACAGCCGGGCGCGGGGAGACCCAGTACTTC. This gives the protein CASSTAGRGETQYF.

This clonotype has ten or more counts. The CDR3: CASTNMADSYEQYF. The CDR3 DNA reads as TGTGCCAGCACAAATATGGCGGACAGCTACGAGCAGTACTTC. The chain carries TRBV28 and TRBJ2-7; maybe TRBD1 (6 bases). Germline CDR1 reads MDHEN; CDR2 reads SYDVKM. The CDR3 is made up of 14 amino acids. Trimming took 7 bases from V and 3 from J, leaving 16 bases between them.

This rearrangement joins TRBV27 to TRBJ2-4; the match to TRBD2 covers 14 bases. Germline CDR1 and CDR2: MNHEY and SMNVEV (reference sequence). The CDR3 is 16 residues long. With V trimmed by 6 bases and J by 8 bases, 9 bases remained unmatched. The CDR3 DNA is TGTGCCAGCAGCCCCGGGACTAGCGGGAGAGGGGACATTCAGTACTTC. This translates into CASSPGTSGRGDIQYF.

This clonotype was picked up a small number of times. The V call is TRBV29-1, the J call TRBJ2-2; unclear D gene. CDR3 size: 13 residues. The V and J ends lost 4 bases and 6 bases respectively, with 12 bases between them. Germline CDR1 and CDR2: SQVTM and ANQGSEA. The CDR3 is CSVAQSGAGELFF. The CDR3 coding sequence is TGCAGCGTTGCACAATCGGGCGCCGGGGAGCTGTTTTTT.